This T cell receptor beta chain was retrieved from a study of blood T cell repertoires in COVID-19. In the study overall: The United States, Italy and Spain were the sources of the acute and convalescent COVID-19 samples. T cells, B-cell-depleted T cells, or PBMCs provided the cDNA or gDNA that served as material.

Participants were placed into cohorts based on the clinical history they reported. The V gene lost 4 bases and the J gene lost 5 bases, with 14 bases spanning the gap. This CDR3 is 14 amino acids long. Germline V gives CDR1 LNHDA, CDR2 SQIVND (reference sequence). Original processing methods: Amplification from reference gene primers served as the basis for estimated nucleated cell counts. Sequencing was performed with immunoSEQ multiplex PCR; in TCRdb, only in-frame clones are kept and a portion is missing. The V and J calls and clone size were taken over from that table, and D and trimming were inferred from the DNA. The sample lists 150,000 to 200,000 clones; 82% were seen once.

The sequenced sample was PBMCs or T cells enriched from blood (not recorded which). This TCR was recovered from a woman in her fifties or sixties with acute COVID-19. The rearrangement uses TRBV19 and TRBJ2-5, with a tentative D call TRBD1 (7 bases). The CDR3 coding sequence is TGTGCCAGTAGTAACCAGGGGGGCTTCGAGACCCAGTACTTC. This sequence encodes CASSNQGGFETQYF.